The source of this TCR beta chain is a study of T cells in Graves' hyperthyroidism and ophthalmopathy. The TCR beta CDR3 regions underwent amplification using RNA transcripts as the source. HTBI primers were employed in a first-round RT-PCR of the TCR CDR3. One entry per CDR3 protein results from TCRdb running MiXCR on the multiplex PCR reads. The data contain roughly 500,000 distinct CDR3 sequences, around 50% of them singletons. This clonotype was found many times. The antigen remains unidentified. V was pared by 4 bases and J by 8 bases, with 7 bases of the junction left unmatched. This CDR3 region has 15 residues. Germline values: CDR1 SGHAT, CDR2 FQNNGV. Study-wide results and caveats: Ophthalmopathy could be told apart from stable hyperthyroidism with a 13 V-J model.

The J gene is TRBJ1-6, the V gene TRBV11-2, with TRBD1 matching over 8 bases. Material for sequencing was peripheral blood or thyroid tissue (not recorded which). The receptor was isolated from an adult woman with Graves' disease, either hyperthyroidism or ophthalmopathy (not recorded which). CDR3 region: CASSSSRGLDSPLHF. The CDR3 DNA follows: TGTGCCAGCAGCTCGTCCAGGGGGCTGGATTCACCCCTCCACTTT.